A single sample is the source of the 22 T cell receptor beta chains below, sequenced in a study of blood T cells in healthy people across ages. The use of a sample-barcoded 5' primer and a J-beta primer mix characterized a second PCR of roughly 6 to 11 cycles. TCRdb called the 5' RACE reads again in MiXCR, with one record for every CDR3 protein. The sample consists of some 1.5 million distinct CDR3 sequences, about 30% of them appearing once. Source material: blood. These receptors were taken from a woman in her twenties or thirties in good health.

This clonotype was counted only a few times. The chain is built from TRBV18 and TRBJ2-1; D not resolved. The germline V gene has CDR1 KGHSH and CDR2 LQKENI. The CDR3 sequence is 15 residues long. V lost 6 bases and J 2 bases, leaving 14 bases between the germline ends. For the CDR3, the DNA is TGTGCCAGCTCTCCGGATAGCCGAACCTACAATGAGCAGTTCTTC. This codes for CASSPDSRTYNEQFF. The full variable domain, with the rest looked up from reference TRBV18 and TRBJ2-1, is NAGVMQNPRHLVRRRGQEARLRCSPMKGHSHVYWYRQLPEEGLKFMVYLQKENIIDESGMPKERFSAEFPKEGPSILRIQQVVRGDSAAYFCASSPDSRTYNEQFFGPGTRLTVL.

V gene TRBV6-6 combines with J gene TRBJ2-3; unclear D gene. The CDR3 has 15 amino acids. Deletions cut 6 bases from V and 3 bases from J, with 16 bases between. Germline V gene lookup returns CDR1 MNHNY and CDR2 SVGAGI (reference sequence). The CDR3 DNA reads TGTGCCAGCAGCTATACAGTACCCCCTACAGATACGCAGTATTTT. Its translation: CASSYTVPPTDTQYF.

The chain has TRBV7-9 and TRBJ2-1; 7 positions agree with TRBD1. Germline loops: CDR1 SEHNR, CDR2 FQNEAQ (reference sequence). The CDR3 totals 14 residues. V trimming: 10 bases; J trimming: 10 bases; junction bases outside the gene matches: 16. The chain's CDR3 is CATTTGQVFDEQFF. The CDR3 DNA reads as TGTGCCACTACAACCGGACAGGTGTTCGACGAGCAGTTCTTC.

This chain uses TRBV3-1 with TRBJ1-1; TRBD1 might be the D (5 bases). Germline assignment: CDR1 LGHDT and CDR2 YNNKEL (reference sequence). V gave up 4 bases and J gave up 6 bases, with 12 bases separating them. The CDR3 totals 13 residues. The CDR3 reads CASSLLGASEAFF. In DNA, the CDR3 is TGTGCCAGCAGCCTCCTTGGGGCATCTGAAGCTTTCTTT. The full variable domain, completed using reference TRBV3-1 and TRBJ1-1, is DTAVSQTPKYLVTQMGNDKSIKCEQNLGHDTMYWYKQDSKKFLKIMFSYNNKELIINETVPNRFSPKSPDKAHLNLHINSLELGDSAVYFCASSLLGASEAFFGQGTRLTVV.

Ten or more counts support this clonotype. V gene TRBV27 combines with J gene TRBJ2-1; TRBD2 matches 11 bases. Germline V gene data show CDR1 as MNHEY and CDR2 as SMNVEV (reference sequence). CDR3 length: 15 residues. Trimming took 4 bases from V and 4 from J; bases not matched to a gene: 3. The CDR3 DNA reads as TGTGCCAGCAGTTCGGGACTAGCGGCATACAATGAGCAGTTCTTC. Residues: CASSSGLAAYNEQFF.

This clonotype occurred many times. The genes are TRBV20-1 and TRBJ2-3, with a weak D call TRBD2 (6 bases). Trimming stripped 4 bases from V and 0 bases from J, with 11 bases between. The CDR3 is 14 residues long. Germline lookup yields CDR1 DFQATT and CDR2 SNEGSKA (reference sequence). The chain's CDR3 is CSAIASASTDTQYF. CDR3 in DNA: TGCAGTGCTATAGCTAGCGCTAGCACAGATACGCAGTATTTT.

This clonotype was observed a few times. This chain connects TRBV20-1 to TRBJ2-3; D is ambiguous. Germline V CDR1 and CDR2: DFQATT, SNEGSKA (reference sequence). This CDR3 has 14 amino acids. Between the trimmed V and J ends, which lost 5 bases and 4 bases, there was a span of 16 bases. The CDR3 spells CSASGIPGADTQYF. DNA of the CDR3: TGCAGTGCTTCCGGCATCCCTGGCGCAGATACGCAGTATTTT.

The rearrangement links TRBV5-1 to TRBJ2-1; the match to TRBD1 covers 8 bases. After removal of 4 bases from V and 6 bases from J, the junction contained 6 bases not matched to a gene. Germline V gene sequence: CDR1 SGHRS, CDR2 YFSETQ. The CDR3 has 14 residues. The CDR3 region is CASSAGQGGNEQFF. Written as DNA, the CDR3 is TGCGCCAGCAGCGCCGGACAGGGTGGCAATGAGCAGTTCTTC.

There are a few counts of this clonotype. The rearrangement uses TRBV6-5 and TRBJ1-2; D ambiguous. V lost 0 bases and J 2 bases, leaving 7 bases between the germline ends. The germline V gene encodes CDR1 MNHEY and CDR2 SVGAGI. The CDR3 length is 14 residues. The CDR3 DNA reads as TGTGCCAGCAGTTACTCGCCGGGAAACTATGGCTACACCTTC. This encodes CASSYSPGNYGYTF.

This clonotype was counted many times. The chain is built from TRBV5-6 and TRBJ2-7; D is undetermined. In germline, CDR1 is SGHDT, CDR2 YYEEEE. V dropped 7 bases and J dropped 6 bases, with 17 bases sitting between them. The CDR3 sequence is 13 residues long. For the CDR3, the DNA is TGTGCCAGCGCATTCCTCCGCCTCGGCGAGCAGTACTTC. As protein: CASAFLRLGEQYF.

V is TRBV4-3 and J is TRBJ2-5; D perhaps matches TRBD1 (6 bases). Germline V gene sequence: CDR1 LGHNA, CDR2 YSLEER. V gave up 0 bases and J gave up 8 bases, with 19 bases separating them. The CDR3 is made up of 16 amino acids. Here the CDR3 reads CASSQDETGKRDTQYF. The CDR3 bases are TGCGCCAGCAGCCAAGATGAAACAGGGAAAAGAGACACCCAGTACTTC.

J is TRBJ2-3 and V is TRBV20-1; TRBD2 aligns across 7 bases. The CDR3 has 16 residues. The junction had 14 bases not matched to a gene; V was cut back by 6 bases and J by 2 bases. CDR1 is DFQATT, CDR2 SNEGSKA, per germline (reference sequence). The CDR3 here is CSARISKAGITDTQYF. CDR3 sequence (DNA): TGCAGTGCACGAATCTCTAAAGCGGGGATCACAGATACGCAGTATTTT.

V is TRBV20-1 and J is TRBJ2-1; 7 bases fit TRBD2. J lost 3 bases, V lost 6 bases, and 11 bases had no gene match. The V gene's germline CDR1 is DFQATT and CDR2 SNEGSKA (reference sequence). The CDR3 is made up of 15 amino acids. CDR3 DNA sequence: TGCAGTGCAAAAAGTACGAGGGAGGGCTACAATGAGCAGTTCTTC. This translates into CSAKSTREGYNEQFF.

The rearrangement joins TRBV12-3 or TRBV12-4 to TRBJ2-3, with 7 bases that match TRBD2. V shed 4 bases, J shed 3 bases, and the junction held 10 bases outside the gene matches. This CDR3 region has 16 residues. CDR3 nucleotide sequence: TGTGCCAGCAGTTCGGGAGCGGGAAGGGTTACAGATACGCAGTATTTT. Translating gives CASSSGAGRVTDTQYF.

V gene TRBV4-3 combines with J gene TRBJ2-5, with D perhaps TRBD1 (6 bases). The CDR3 totals 14 residues. Trimming left V 1 base short and J 5 bases short, with 11 bases between. Germline V gene data show CDR1 as LGHNA and CDR2 as YSLEER. CDR3 nucleotides: TGCGCCAGCAGCCAAGGTACAGGGTTCGAGACCCAGTACTTC. As protein: CASSQGTGFETQYF.

CDR3 sequence reads: CSARGMPGAGGNEQFF. The CDR3 nucleotides read TGCAGTGCTAGAGGAATGCCGGGAGCGGGGGGAAATGAGCAGTTCTTC. V and J are TRBV20-1 and TRBJ2-1; the match to TRBD2 covers 9 bases. The CDR3 is 16 amino acids. Germline trimming cut 1 base from V and 7 bases from J; bases unmatched to any gene: 11. Germline V lookup: CDR1 DFQATT, CDR2 SNEGSKA (reference sequence).

The chain joins TRBV2 to TRBJ2-3; D gene uncertain. There are 14 residues in the CDR3. Trimming removed 7 bases from V and 2 bases from J, with 13 bases in between. Germline CDR1 and CDR2: SNHLY and FYNNEI. CDR3 sequence (DNA): TGTGCCAGCATCCGGACCGACATCACAGATACGCAGTATTTT. It yields the protein CASIRTDITDTQYF.

The gene calls are TRBV28 and TRBJ1-5; D is ambiguous. Trimming took 11 bases from V and 3 from J, leaving 11 bases between them. There are 12 residues in the CDR3. The germline CDR1 and CDR2 sequences are MDHEN and SYDVKM. The CDR3 loop is CAVGQINQPQHF. The CDR3 DNA sequence: TGTGCCGTCGGGCAGATCAATCAGCCCCAGCATTTT.

This clonotype was detected only a few times. CDR3 residues: CAWSGTGDQPQHF. CDR3 bases: TGTGCCTGGAGTGGGACAGGGGATCAGCCCCAGCATTTT. The chain combines TRBV30 with TRBJ1-5, with TRBD1 identical over 9 bases. Looked up from germline, CDR1 is GTSNPN and CDR2 is SVGIG (reference sequence). V shed 1 base, J shed 5 bases, and the junction held 0 bases outside the gene matches. This CDR3 is 13 amino acids long.

The chain employs TRBV7-9 and TRBJ2-4; the match to TRBD2 covers 8 bases. The CDR3 is 18 amino acids. V shed 5 bases and J 2 bases; nucleotides not matched to a gene: 14. CDR1 is SEHNR and CDR2 is FQNEAQ in the germline V gene (reference sequence). The CDR3 sequence is CASSLRAGAAGTKNIQYF. CDR3 nucleotides: TGTGCCAGCAGCCTAAGAGCGGGAGCGGCTGGAACCAAAAACATTCAGTACTTC. Combining the CDR3 with reference TRBV7-9 and TRBJ2-4 gives the whole variable domain DTGVSQNPRHKITKRGQNVTFRCDPISEHNRLYWYRQTLGQGPEFLTYFQNEAQLEKSRLLSDRFSAERPKGSFSTLEIQRTEQGDSAMYLCASSLRAGAAGTKNIQYFGAGTRLSVL.

This chain uses TRBV4-1 with TRBJ1-1; the D gene is possibly TRBD1 (5 bases). Trimming shortened V by 7 bases and J by 6 bases, and 9 bases separated the two germline ends. This CDR3 is 11 amino acids long. Germline V CDR1 and CDR2: MGHRA, YSYEKL. CDR3 region: CASTKGAEAFF. CDR3 in DNA: TGCGCCAGCACCAAAGGGGCTGAAGCTTTCTTT.

This clonotype appeared a few times. The chain joins TRBV27 to TRBJ2-5; 7 bases are a match to TRBD1. Trimming at V came to 6 bases and at J to 5 bases, leaving 12 bases not matched to a gene. CDR1 MNHEY and CDR2 SMNVEV come from the germline V gene (reference sequence). The CDR3 is made up of 15 amino acids. The CDR3 sequence: CASSLRSRGQETQYF. The CDR3 DNA reads as TGTGCCAGCAGCCTTAGGAGTAGGGGGCAGGAGACCCAGTACTTC.